These T cell receptor beta chains were read from a single sample in a study of TIL therapy for anti-PD-1-resistant metastatic lung cancer. TCRdb's copy holds only in-frame clones and misses some; the assay was immunoSEQ multiplex PCR. This sample carries about 100,000 clones, less than 70% of them seen once, and the ten largest clones take 10% to 11%. Specimen: tumor tissue, collected at baseline. The receptor set was obtained from a person aged 25-79 years with non-small cell lung cancer. CDR3s include the opening cysteine and the closing phenylalanine or tryptophan. A D gene is named only where the DNA matches it firmly. Clone sizes are given selectively: once, few, many, or a class where the clone is expanded.

abundance: once; v_gene: TRBV6-2/TRBV6-3; j_gene: TRBJ2-1; len: 16; d_gene: -; CDR3aa: CASSYSESSSYNEQFF; CDR3nt: TGTGCCAGCAGTTACTCCGAGTCGAGCTCCTACAATGAGCAGTTCTTC
abundance: -; v_gene: TRBV7-9; j_gene: TRBJ1-4; len: 16; d_gene: TRBD1; CDR3aa: CASSFGQGKANEKLFF; CDR3nt: TGTGCCAGCAGCTTCGGACAGGGGAAAGCTAATGAAAAACTGTTTTTT
abundance: -; v_gene: TRBV6-2/TRBV6-3; j_gene: TRBJ2-2; len: 15; d_gene: -; CDR3aa: CASTPGAPNTGELFF; CDR3nt: TGTGCCAGCACCCCTGGGGCACCTAACACCGGGGAGCTGTTTTTT
abundance: -; v_gene: TRBV24-1; j_gene: TRBJ2-3; len: 15; d_gene: -; CDR3aa: CATSDFFRERDTQYF; CDR3nt: TGTGCCACCAGTGATTTTTTCAGGGAGAGGGATACGCAGTATTTT
abundance: -; v_gene: TRBV18; j_gene: TRBJ2-1; len: 16; d_gene: -; CDR3aa: CASTRVGGTTYNEQFF; CDR3nt: TGTGCCAGCACACGTGTGGGCGGGACGACCTACAATGAGCAGTTCTTC
abundance: few; v_gene: TRBV10-1; j_gene: TRBJ2-1; len: 16; d_gene: TRBD2; CDR3aa: CASSHFSGVNYNEQFF; CDR3nt: TGCGCCAGCAGTCACTTTAGCGGGGTTAACTACAATGAGCAGTTCTTC
abundance: -; v_gene: TRBV11-2; j_gene: TRBJ2-3; len: 15; d_gene: -; CDR3aa: CASSSLTSITDTQYF; CDR3nt: TGTGCCAGCAGCTCCCTAACATCTATCACAGATACGCAGTATTTT
abundance: -; v_gene: TRBV5-1; j_gene: TRBJ2-3; len: 14; d_gene: -; CDR3aa: CASRVGESTDTQYF; CDR3nt: TGCGCCAGCAGGGTGGGGGAAAGCACAGATACGCAGTATTTT
abundance: -; v_gene: TRBV29-1; j_gene: TRBJ1-1; len: 12; d_gene: -; CDR3aa: CSVGARSTEAFF; CDR3nt: TGCAGCGTTGGAGCCCGGTCCACTGAAGCTTTCTTT
abundance: -; v_gene: TRBV18; j_gene: TRBJ1-5; len: 14; d_gene: -; CDR3aa: CASSPQGGNQPQHF; CDR3nt: TGTGCCAGCTCACCACAGGGAGGCAATCAGCCCCAGCATTTT
abundance: -; v_gene: TRBV5-6; j_gene: TRBJ1-6; len: 14; d_gene: -; CDR3aa: CASSLRRYNSPLHF; CDR3nt: TGTGCCAGCAGCTTGCGCAGATATAATTCACCCCTCCACTTT
abundance: -; v_gene: TRBV2; j_gene: TRBJ1-1; len: 13; d_gene: -; CDR3aa: CASSLINNSEAFF; CDR3nt: TGTGCCAGCAGCCTTATAAACAACAGTGAAGCTTTCTTT
abundance: -; v_gene: TRBV6-2/TRBV6-3; j_gene: TRBJ2-7; len: 15; d_gene: TRBD2; CDR3aa: CASSRLAAITYEQYF; CDR3nt: TGTGCCAGCAGCCGACTAGCGGCGATTACCTACGAGCAGTACTTC
abundance: -; v_gene: TRBV18; j_gene: TRBJ1-1; len: 19; d_gene: TRBD1; CDR3aa: CASSLVAGGYEGTLAEAFF; CDR3nt: TGTGCCAGCTCACTAGTCGCAGGGGGCTACGAGGGTACACTGGCTGAAGCTTTCTTT
abundance: few; v_gene: TRBV7-9; j_gene: TRBJ1-1; len: 12; d_gene: -; CDR3aa: CASSRTAGEAFF; CDR3nt: TGTGCCAGCAGCCGCACAGCAGGTGAAGCTTTCTTT
abundance: -; v_gene: TRBV11-3; j_gene: TRBJ2-1; len: 14; d_gene: -; CDR3aa: CASSSRGSYNEQFF; CDR3nt: TGTGCCAGCAGCTCGAGGGGGTCCTACAATGAGCAGTTCTTC
abundance: -; v_gene: TRBV6-5; j_gene: TRBJ2-3; len: 11; d_gene: TRBD2; CDR3aa: CASRRAGEDLF; CDR3nt: TGTGCCAGCAGACGCGCGGGAGAGGATCTTTTT
abundance: -; v_gene: TRBV7-8; j_gene: TRBJ2-6; len: 15; d_gene: -; CDR3aa: CASRDYLSGANVLTF; CDR3nt: TGTGCCAGCAGGGACTATCTCTCTGGGGCCAACGTCCTGACTTTC
abundance: -; v_gene: TRBV11-2; j_gene: TRBJ1-4; len: 18; d_gene: -; CDR3aa: CASSLGGQSFATNEKLFF; CDR3nt: TGTGCCAGCAGCTTAGGAGGACAGAGCTTTGCAACTAATGAAAAACTGTTTTTT
abundance: -; v_gene: TRBV28; j_gene: TRBJ2-3; len: 13; d_gene: -; CDR3aa: CASSLGLTDTQYF; CDR3nt: TGTGCCAGCAGTCTGGGACTTACAGATACGCAGTATTTT
abundance: many; v_gene: TRBV7-6; j_gene: TRBJ2-1; len: 13; d_gene: -; CDR3aa: CASSLNSYNEQFF; CDR3nt: TGTGCCAGCAGCTTAAACTCATACAATGAGCAGTTCTTC
abundance: -; v_gene: TRBV5-1; j_gene: TRBJ2-2; len: 16; d_gene: -; CDR3aa: CASSLAVGGNTGELFF; CDR3nt: TGCGCCAGCAGCTTGGCGGTGGGAGGGAACACCGGGGAGCTGTTTTTT
abundance: -; v_gene: TRBV5-4; j_gene: TRBJ2-2; len: 17; d_gene: TRBD1; CDR3aa: CASSLGTGQGFAGELFF; CDR3nt: TGTGCCAGCAGCTTGGGGACCGGACAGGGTTTCGCCGGGGAGCTGTTTTTT
abundance: -; v_gene: TRBV2; j_gene: TRBJ1-2; len: 12; d_gene: -; CDR3aa: CASMIGRYGYTF; CDR3nt: TGTGCCAGCATGATTGGGAGGTATGGCTACACCTTC
abundance: -; v_gene: TRBV7-8; j_gene: TRBJ2-3; len: 13; d_gene: -; CDR3aa: CASSSRLLDTQYF; CDR3nt: TGTGCCAGCAGCTCGCGGTTGTTGGATACGCAGTATTTT
abundance: -; v_gene: TRBV5-1; j_gene: TRBJ2-5; len: 13; d_gene: -; CDR3aa: CASSLSGEETQYF; CDR3nt: TGCGCCAGCAGCTTGTCGGGGGAAGAGACCCAGTACTTC
abundance: few; v_gene: TRBV28; j_gene: TRBJ1-2; len: 15; d_gene: TRBD1; CDR3aa: CASIGGTGKGNGYTF; CDR3nt: TGTGCCAGCATTGGAGGGACAGGGAAGGGGAATGGCTACACCTTC
abundance: few; v_gene: TRBV7-7; j_gene: TRBJ2-2; len: 15; d_gene: TRBD2; CDR3aa: CASSAGLADTGELFF; CDR3nt: TGTGCTAGCAGCGCCGGACTAGCGGATACCGGGGAGCTGTTTTTT
abundance: -; v_gene: TRBV11-2; j_gene: TRBJ1-6; len: 18; d_gene: -; CDR3aa: CASSARGSSLSYNSPLHF; CDR3nt: TGTGCCAGCAGCGCACGTGGGAGTAGTTTGTCCTATAATTCACCCCTCCACTTT
abundance: once; v_gene: TRBV7-2; j_gene: TRBJ1-5; len: 13; d_gene: -; CDR3aa: CASSFTGLQPQHF; CDR3nt: TGTGCCAGCAGCTTCACAGGGCTTCAGCCCCAGCATTTT
abundance: -; v_gene: TRBV11-3; j_gene: TRBJ2-3; len: 16; d_gene: TRBD2; CDR3aa: CASSLDSGVNTDTQYF; CDR3nt: TGTGCCAGCAGCTTAGATAGCGGGGTGAACACAGATACGCAGTATTTT
abundance: -; v_gene: TRBV14; j_gene: TRBJ2-7; len: 13; d_gene: -; CDR3aa: CASSQLHHYEQYF; CDR3nt: TGTGCCAGCAGCCAACTGCACCACTACGAGCAGTACTTC
abundance: -; v_gene: TRBV2; j_gene: TRBJ2-7; len: 13; d_gene: -; CDR3aa: CASSSTPQEEQYF; CDR3nt: TGTGCCAGCAGTTCAACCCCCCAGGAGGAGCAGTACTTC
abundance: few; v_gene: TRBV24-1; j_gene: TRBJ1-3; len: 15; d_gene: -; CDR3aa: CATSDEDISGNTIYF; CDR3nt: TGTGCCACCAGTGATGAAGACATCTCTGGAAACACCATATATTTT
abundance: few; v_gene: TRBV4-1; j_gene: TRBJ1-5; len: 15; d_gene: -; CDR3aa: CASRTQEYSNQPQHF; CDR3nt: TGCGCCAGCAGAACACAGGAGTATAGCAATCAGCCCCAGCATTTT
abundance: -; v_gene: TRBV27; j_gene: TRBJ1-6; len: 14; d_gene: -; CDR3aa: CASRLGGLWSPLHF; CDR3nt: TGTGCCAGCCGACTGGGGGGGCTCTGGTCACCCCTCCACTTT
abundance: -; v_gene: TRBV19; j_gene: TRBJ2-7; len: 13; d_gene: TRBD1; CDR3aa: CATRTGSSYEQYF; CDR3nt: TGTGCCACTAGGACAGGGAGCTCCTACGAGCAGTACTTC
abundance: -; v_gene: TRBV7-2; j_gene: TRBJ1-1; len: 14; d_gene: -; CDR3aa: CASSFFGYNTEAFF; CDR3nt: TGTGCCAGCAGCTTTTTTGGATACAACACTGAAGCTTTCTTT
abundance: -; v_gene: TRBV14; j_gene: TRBJ1-1; len: 14; d_gene: -; CDR3aa: CASSQLMVNTEAFF; CDR3nt: TGTGCCAGCAGCCAATTAATGGTGAACACTGAAGCTTTCTTT
abundance: -; v_gene: TRBV9; j_gene: TRBJ2-7; len: 13; d_gene: -; CDR3aa: CASSPGGEYEQYF; CDR3nt: TGTGCCAGCAGCCCAGGGGGGGAATACGAGCAGTACTTC
abundance: once; v_gene: TRBV7-2; j_gene: TRBJ1-5; len: 14; d_gene: TRBD1; CDR3aa: CASSHGQGNQPQHF; CDR3nt: TGTGCCAGCAGCCATGGACAGGGCAATCAGCCCCAGCATTTT
abundance: -; v_gene: TRBV5-5; j_gene: TRBJ2-7; len: 14; d_gene: -; CDR3aa: CASSLVGTDYEQYF; CDR3nt: TGTGCCAGCAGCTTGGTCGGGACTGATTACGAGCAGTACTTC
abundance: -; v_gene: TRBV7-9; j_gene: TRBJ1-6; len: 17; d_gene: TRBD1; CDR3aa: CASSGPGTGGRNSPLHF; CDR3nt: TGTGCCAGCAGCGGTCCCGGGACAGGGGGCAGGAATTCACCCCTCCACTTT
abundance: few; v_gene: TRBV19; j_gene: TRBJ2-3; len: 14; d_gene: TRBD2; CDR3aa: CASSIGGGPDTQYF; CDR3nt: TGTGCCAGTAGTATAGGGGGAGGGCCAGATACGCAGTATTTT
abundance: -; v_gene: TRBV6-2/TRBV6-3; j_gene: TRBJ2-1; len: 12; d_gene: -; CDR3aa: CASSYRSNEQFF; CDR3nt: TGTGCCAGCAGTTACAGATCCAATGAGCAGTTCTTC
abundance: -; v_gene: TRBV29-1; j_gene: TRBJ1-3; len: 12; d_gene: -; CDR3aa: CSVGGDRNTIYF; CDR3nt: TGCAGCGTTGGGGGAGATAGAAACACCATATATTTT
abundance: -; v_gene: TRBV18; j_gene: TRBJ1-1; len: 17; d_gene: -; CDR3aa: CASSPPAKFYGNTEAFF; CDR3nt: TGTGCCAGCTCACCACCGGCTAAATTTTACGGGAACACTGAAGCTTTCTTT
abundance: many; v_gene: TRBV7-9; j_gene: TRBJ1-1; len: 14; d_gene: -; CDR3aa: CASSLAQGYTEAFF; CDR3nt: TGTGCCAGCAGCTTAGCACAAGGGTACACTGAAGCTTTCTTT
abundance: -; v_gene: TRBV5-3; j_gene: TRBJ1-1; len: 12; d_gene: -; CDR3aa: CARSLPLTEAFF; CDR3nt: TGTGCCAGAAGCTTGCCACTTACTGAAGCTTTCTTT
abundance: -; v_gene: TRBV27; j_gene: TRBJ2-7; len: 16; d_gene: -; CDR3aa: CASSLISRAYLYEQYF; CDR3nt: TGTGCCAGCAGTCTTATAAGTCGGGCGTATCTCTACGAGCAGTACTTC
abundance: -; v_gene: TRBV15; j_gene: TRBJ1-5; len: 15; d_gene: -; CDR3aa: CATSRDRQGNQPQHF; CDR3nt: TGTGCCACCAGCAGAGATAGGCAGGGAAATCAGCCCCAGCATTTT
abundance: few; v_gene: TRBV7-8; j_gene: TRBJ2-1; len: 12; d_gene: -; CDR3aa: CASSFHRDEQFF; CDR3nt: TGTGCCAGCAGCTTCCATAGGGATGAGCAGTTCTTC
abundance: -; v_gene: TRBV12-3/TRBV12-4; j_gene: TRBJ1-3; len: 13; d_gene: -; CDR3aa: CASSQGSGNTIYF; CDR3nt: TGTGCCAGCAGTCAGGGAAGTGGAAACACCATATATTTT